These 31 T cell receptor beta chains came from one sample sequenced in a study of blood T cells in healthy people across ages. A sample-barcoded 5' primer and a J-beta primer mix were used in a second PCR of about 7 to 12 cycles. From the 5' RACE reads, TCRdb called clonotypes with MiXCR, one entry per CDR3 protein. The sample includes roughly 830,000 distinct CDR3 sequences, 62% of them seen just once. Sequencing was performed on blood. These receptor sequences come from a man aged 25-45 years in good health.

The chain uses TRBV18 and TRBJ2-4; maybe TRBD1 (5 bases). The J call could be wrong; TRBJ2-5 is a better fit for the DNA end. CDR1 and CDR2 (germline): KGHSH, LQKENI. The CDR3 runs 15 residues. CDR3 protein: CASSPRQGPLQTQYF. CDR3 coding DNA: TGTGCCAGCTCACCACGCCAGGGCCCCCTTCAGACCCAGTACTTC.

The sample holds one count of this clonotype. This chain joins TRBV7-2 and TRBJ2-1; 8 bases are a match to TRBD2. CDR1 is SGHTA and CDR2 is FQGNSA in the germline V gene. The V segment lost 7 bases and the J segment 2 bases; nucleotides outside the gene matches: 4. The CDR3 loop spans 14 amino acids. The CDR3 sequence is CASTERGTYNEQFF. CDR3 nucleotides: TGTGCCAGCACCGAGCGGGGGACCTACAATGAGCAGTTCTTC. Combining the CDR3 with reference TRBV7-2 and TRBJ2-1 gives the whole variable domain GAGVSQSPSNKVTEKGKDVELRCDPISGHTALYWYRQSLGQGLEFLIYFQGNSAPDKSGLPSDRFSAERTGGSVSTLTIQRTQQEDSAVYLCASTERGTYNEQFFGPGTRLTVL.

The rearrangement links TRBV20-1 to TRBJ2-1; 9 nucleotides line up with TRBD2. Germline V gene data show CDR1 as DFQATT and CDR2 as SNEGSKA (reference sequence). After removal of 1 base from V and 7 bases from J, the junction contained 8 bases not matched to a gene. This CDR3 has 15 residues. CDR3 in amino acids: CSARGAGGDLNEQFF. CDR3 in DNA: TGCAGTGCTAGAGGAGCGGGAGGAGATTTGAATGAGCAGTTCTTC.

This clonotype was found a few times. This chain joins TRBV3-1 and TRBJ1-5; maybe TRBD1 (5 bases). V lost 2 bases and J 6 bases, leaving 11 bases between the germline ends. This CDR3 has 14 residues. The germline CDR1 and CDR2 sequences are LGHDT and YNNKEL (reference sequence). CDR3 sequence: CASSQQGGSQPQHF. The CDR3 nucleotides are TGTGCCAGCAGCCAACAGGGTGGGTCTCAGCCCCAGCATTTT.

The chain links TRBV4-3 to TRBJ1-4; tentatively, D is TRBD1 (6 bases). CDR3 length: 18 amino acids. Germline lookup yields CDR1 LGHNA and CDR2 YSLEER. The V end lost 1 base, the J end lost 7 bases, and 22 bases lay between the germline ends. CDR3 loop: CASSQGGRTALNGEKLFF. CDR3 in DNA: TGCGCCAGCAGCCAAGGAGGCCGGACAGCACTTAATGGTGAAAAACTGTTTTTT.

The chain joins TRBV27 to TRBJ1-2; TRBD1 matches 8 bases. The CDR3 consists of 13 residues. Germline V gene data show CDR1 as MNHEY and CDR2 as SMNVEV (reference sequence). Trimming removed 5 bases from V and 7 bases from J; junction bases left unmatched: 6. The DNA for the CDR3 is TGTGCCAGCAGTCGAACGACAGGGGCTGGCTACACCTTC. Residues: CASSRTTGAGYTF.

The J gene is TRBJ2-1, the V gene TRBV5-1, with TRBD2 identical over 7 bases. CDR3 length equals 15 residues. The V gene end was trimmed by 2 bases and the J gene end by 8 bases; junction bases not matched to a gene: 10. Germline assignment: CDR1 SGHRS and CDR2 YFSETQ. DNA of the CDR3: TGCGCCAGCAGCTTCCGGGACTATTCCGCCGATGAGCAGTTCTTC. Translation gives CASSFRDYSADEQFF.

This clonotype was detected only a few times. The chain couples TRBV29-1 to TRBJ2-1; D gene uncertain. Trimming left V 6 bases short and J 10 bases short, with 13 bases between. The CDR3 extends over 11 amino acids. Germline CDR1 reads SQVTM; CDR2 reads ANQGSEA. The chain's CDR3 is CSVAATAEQFF. CDR3 DNA: TGCAGCGTCGCCGCCACAGCGGAGCAGTTCTTC.

The V and J genes are TRBV7-2 and TRBJ2-7; D is ambiguous. The CDR3 is 17 amino acids. Trimming shortened V by 2 bases and J by 0 bases, and 17 bases separated the two germline ends. Germline values: CDR1 SGHTA, CDR2 FQGNSA. The CDR3 reads CASSLTTDRVSSYEQYF. The CDR3 DNA is TGTGCCAGCAGCTTAACTACGGACCGAGTGAGCTCCTACGAGCAGTACTTC. Full variable domain (outside the CDR3, taken from reference TRBV7-2 and TRBJ2-7): GAGVSQSPSNKVTEKGKDVELRCDPISGHTALYWYRQSLGQGLEFLIYFQGNSAPDKSGLPSDRFSAERTGGSVSTLTIQRTQQEDSAVYLCASSLTTDRVSSYEQYFGPGTRLTVT.

The CDR3 protein is CASDYSTGELFF. In DNA form, the CDR3 reads TGTGCCAGCGACTACTCGACCGGGGAGCTGTTTTTT. This sequence joins TRBV2 and TRBJ2-2; possibly TRBD2 for D (5 bases). The CDR3 is 12 residues long. The germline V gene has CDR1 SNHLY and CDR2 FYNNEI. V lost 8 bases and J 5 bases, leaving 9 bases between the germline ends. The entire variable domain, with the rest obtained from reference TRBV2 and TRBJ2-2, is as follows: EPEVTQTPSHQVTQMGQEVILRCVPISNHLYFYWYRQILGQKVEFLVSFYNNEISEKSEIFDDQFSVERPDGSNFTLKIRSTKLEDSAMYFCASDYSTGELFFGEGSRLTVL.

This clonotype was observed a handful of times. The chain links TRBV27 to TRBJ1-5, with TRBD1 identical over 10 bases. V lost 3 bases and J lost 0; bases outside the gene matches: 5. Germline V gene data show CDR1 as MNHEY and CDR2 as SMNVEV (reference sequence). The CDR3 loop spans 17 amino acids. In nucleotides, the CDR3 is TGTGCCAGCAGTTTGACAGGGGGCCAGTATAGCAATCAGCCCCAGCATTTT. Translating it yields CASSLTGGQYSNQPQHF.

This clonotype was seen just once. The CDR3 protein is CASSLAGHGGTQYF. The DNA of the CDR3 is TGTGCCAGCAGTTTAGCCGGGCACGGGGGGACCCAGTACTTC. The V gene is TRBV28, the J gene TRBJ2-5; D possibly corresponds to TRBD2 (6 bases). Germline V gene data show CDR1 as MDHEN and CDR2 as SYDVKM. V was clipped by 2 bases and J by 7 bases, with 14 bases between them. CDR3 length: 14 residues.

V gene TRBV15 combines with J gene TRBJ1-2; 7 bases align to TRBD1. This CDR3 has 14 amino acids. The V gene's germline CDR1 is LNHNV and CDR2 YYDKDF (reference sequence). V trimming: 0 bases; J trimming: 6 bases; junction bases outside the gene matches: 4. The CDR3 region is CATSRERQGDGYTF. CDR3 nucleotide sequence: TGTGCCACCAGCAGAGAGAGACAGGGTGATGGCTACACCTTC.

The chain links TRBV2 to TRBJ2-5; TRBD2 matches at 8 bases. Trimming at V came to 10 bases and at J to 4 bases, leaving 5 bases not matched to a gene. There are 12 residues in the CDR3. Per germline, CDR1 SNHLY and CDR2 FYNNEI. The CDR3 DNA reads as TGTGCCACAAACCGGGGGGGAGAGACCCAGTACTTC. This codes for CATNRGGETQYF.

The rearrangement links TRBV12-3 or TRBV12-4 to TRBJ2-5; D is ambiguous. The V end was cut by 3 bases, the J end by 4 bases, with 12 bases between. CDR3 length: 14 residues. The CDR3 loop reads CASSFTDGAETQYF. The CDR3 bases are TGTGCCAGCAGTTTTACAGACGGCGCAGAGACCCAGTACTTC.

This chain connects TRBV7-6 to TRBJ1-5, with D unclear. Germline loops: CDR1 SGHVS, CDR2 FNYEAQ. The CDR3 loop spans 13 amino acids. V dropped 5 bases and J dropped 5 bases, with 10 bases sitting between them. CDR3 loop: CASSPRKDQPQHF. CDR3 nucleotide sequence: TGTGCCAGCAGCCCAAGGAAGGATCAGCCCCAGCATTTT. The variable domain in full, completed from reference TRBV7-6 and TRBJ1-5, reads GAGVSQSPRYKVTKRGQDVALRCDPISGHVSLYWYRQALGQGPEFLTYFNYEAQQDKSGLPNDRFSAERPEGSISTLTIQRTEQRDSAMYRCASSPRKDQPQHFGDGTRLSIL.

This clonotype was seen a handful of times. The CDR3 nucleotides are TGTGCCAGCAAACTAGCGGGGCTGGAGACCCAGTACTTC. Its protein is CASKLAGLETQYF. This chain joins TRBV12-3 or TRBV12-4 and TRBJ2-5; 10 positions match TRBD2. Trimming cost V 7 bases and J 5 bases; bases outside gene matches: 4. The CDR3 extends over 13 amino acids.

The chain links TRBV29-1 to TRBJ2-3; 10 bases map to TRBD2. The CDR3 sequence is 12 residues long. V was clipped by 5 bases and J by 5 bases; unmatched bases: 1. CDR1 and CDR2 from the germline V gene are SQVTM and ANQGSEA. The CDR3 DNA reads TGCAGCGTTAAGCGGGGGGGAGATACGCAGTATTTT. Translated, it gives CSVKRGGDTQYF.

The gene calls are TRBV7-2 and TRBJ1-6; TRBD1 agrees at 10 bases. CDR3 length equals 13 residues. Trimming took 4 bases from V and 11 from J; bases not matched to a gene: 2. CDR1 is SGHTA and CDR2 is FQGNSA in the germline V gene. CDR3: CASSWGQGTPLHF. The DNA for the CDR3 is TGTGCCAGCAGCTGGGGACAGGGGACACCCCTCCACTTT. The whole variable domain, filled in from reference TRBV7-2 and TRBJ1-6, reads GAGVSQSPSNKVTEKGKDVELRCDPISGHTALYWYRQSLGQGLEFLIYFQGNSAPDKSGLPSDRFSAERTGGSVSTLTIQRTQQEDSAVYLCASSWGQGTPLHFGNGTRLTVT.

The chain recombines TRBV6-1 with TRBJ2-3; no definite D call. Germline V gene lookup returns CDR1 MNHNS and CDR2 SASEGT. Deletions cut 0 bases from V and 1 base from J, with 8 bases between. The CDR3 has 15 residues. Here the CDR3 reads CASSEAEAGTDTQYF. The CDR3 nucleotides read TGTGCCAGCAGTGAAGCTGAGGCGGGCACAGATACGCAGTATTTT.

Comments on this clonotype: Its ends do not fully match the called genes, so a read error is possible. The CDR3 loop reads CASSLVQGRTDKQYF. CDR3 nucleotides: TGTGCCAGCAGCTTAGTTCAGGGTCGAACAGATAAGCAGTATTTT. The chain is built from TRBV7-2 and TRBJ2-3; possibly TRBD1 for D (5 bases). Looked up from germline, CDR1 is SGHTA and CDR2 is FQGNSA. The CDR3 covers 15 residues.

This clonotype has only one observation. The chain recombines TRBV20-1 with TRBJ2-7, with TRBD2 matching 8 bases. Germline-derived CDR1 and CDR2 are DFQATT and SNEGSKA (reference sequence). J was trimmed by 5 bases and V by 8 bases; bases with no gene match: 14. CDR3 length equals 14 residues. CDR3 DNA sequence: TGCAGTATTCCCGGGAGCGGGGGCGTCGACGAGCAGTACTTC. This gives the protein CSIPGSGGVDEQYF.

This chain joins TRBV5-1 and TRBJ2-7; D perhaps matches TRBD2 (6 bases). CDR3 size: 14 residues. Germline CDR1 SGHRS, CDR2 YFSETQ. With 0 bases removed from V and 5 bases from J, the gap between germline ends came to 12 bases. CDR3 nucleotide sequence: TGCGCCAGCAGCTTGGTTGGAGGGATCAACGAGCAGTACTTC. This sequence encodes CASSLVGGINEQYF.

The gene calls are TRBV27 and TRBJ1-5; the D is unclear. The germline V and J ends were trimmed by 0 bases and 11 bases, with 11 bases remaining between them. The CDR3 spans 13 residues. CDR1 and CDR2 (germline): MNHEY, SMNVEV (reference sequence). The CDR3 reads CASSLSSDLAQHF. The CDR3 region has the DNA TGTGCCAGCAGTTTATCCTCTGATCTAGCCCAGCATTTT.

This chain connects TRBV6-1 to TRBJ2-4; either TRBD1 or TRBD2 may supply D (5 bases each). Matching the DNA end better, TRBJ2-7 makes the J call doubtful. Per germline, CDR1 MNHNS and CDR2 SASEGT. The length of the CDR3 is 13 residues. CDR3 sequence: CASSERGGYEQYF. The CDR3 DNA reads TGTGCCAGCAGTGAACGGGGCGGCTACGAGCAGTACTTC.

This sequence joins TRBV6-1 and TRBJ2-3; perhaps TRBD2 as D (7 bases). From germline, CDR1 is MNHNS and CDR2 SASEGT. The CDR3 runs 14 residues. Trimming pared 6 bases from V and 2 bases from J, leaving 12 bases between. The CDR3 nucleotides are TGTGCCAGCAGACGGGGGGCCGCCACAGATACGCAGTATTTT. Its translation: CASRRGAATDTQYF.

The gene calls are TRBV28 and TRBJ1-5; D unclear. This CDR3 has 16 amino acids. Deletions cut 7 bases from V and 0 bases from J, with 16 bases between. The germline CDR1 and CDR2 sequences are MDHEN and SYDVKM. CDR3 sequence reads: CASTREGGYSNQPQHF. The DNA of the CDR3 is TGTGCCAGCACCCGAGAGGGAGGGTATAGCAATCAGCCCCAGCATTTT.

This clonotype was seen only once. V and J are TRBV5-1 and TRBJ2-1; 9 bases match TRBD2. V dropped 0 bases and J dropped 8; count of bases not matched to a gene: 6. Germline V gene sequence: CDR1 SGHRS, CDR2 YFSETQ. The CDR3 sequence is 15 residues long. Here the CDR3 DNA reads TGCGCCAGCAGCTTGGAAATAGCGGGGGCCTATGAGCAGTTCTTC. Residues: CASSLEIAGAYEQFF.

This clonotype was seen a few times. The rearrangement uses TRBV7-2 and TRBJ2-4; 8 bases are shared with TRBD1. V was pared by 7 bases and J by 1 base, with 9 bases of the junction left unmatched. Germline V gives CDR1 SGHTA, CDR2 FQGNSA. The length of the CDR3 is 16 residues. For the CDR3, the DNA is TGTGCCAGCACAACCCCCAGGGGGCTGGCCAAAAACATTCAGTACTTC. Residues: CASTTPRGLAKNIQYF.

The chain uses TRBV24-1 and TRBJ2-1; D gene uncertain. This CDR3 spans 16 amino acids. The V and J ends lost 0 bases and 9 bases respectively, with 17 bases between them. From germline, CDR1 is KGHDR and CDR2 SFDVKD. CDR3 amino acids: CATSDLPSRRRSEQFF. DNA of the CDR3: TGTGCCACCAGTGATTTGCCTAGTCGGCGGCGGAGTGAGCAGTTCTTC.

The genes are TRBV25-1 and TRBJ2-1, with D possibly TRBD2 on 7 matching bases. The CDR3 consists of 15 residues. Germline loops: CDR1 MGHDK, CDR2 SYGVNS. V lost 5 bases and J lost 5, with 16 bases in between. In DNA form, the CDR3 reads TGTGCCAGCAGTCCCATGGGGGGGCCCCACAATGAGCAGTTCTTC. Translated: CASSPMGGPHNEQFF.